This T cell receptor beta chain is drawn from a study of read filtering for tumor transcriptome and immune sequencing. Study context: About 8 patients were R-ISS I, some 16 were R-ISS II, six or seven were R-ISS III. RNA-seq yielded only roughly 75 to 1,300 TCR reads, IR-seq about 4.05 to 11 million.

Bone marrow was sampled from every patient at the time of active disease. This library used roughly 400 ng RNA and molecular barcoded adaptors spanning alpha/delta and beta/gamma chains. MiXCR, applied by TCRdb to the reads, yields one record per CDR3 protein. Of 15,000 to 20,000 distinct CDR3 sequences in the sample, 22% were seen once. A remark on this clonotype: The CDR3 carries no conserved terminal phenylalanine or tryptophan, so it likely arises from a read error.

The origin of this receptor is a donor at least 40 years old with multiple myeloma. The source material was a population of CD138-negative cells sorted from bone marrow.

The CDR3 DNA sequence: TGTGCCAGCAGCTTAGACTTGTACACCTACGAGCAGTACCTC. Encoded protein: CASSLDLYTYEQYL. The rearrangement uses TRBV7-9 and TRBJ2-7; no definite D call. This CDR3 spans 14 amino acids. The germline gives CDR1 SEHNR, CDR2 FQNEAQ (reference sequence). The ends were cut back, 1 base at V and 2 bases at J, with 9 bases in the middle.